What follows are 2 T cell receptor beta chains derived from one specimen sequenced in a study of T cell changes during pregnancy in multiple sclerosis. Profiling relied on immunoSEQ multiplex PCR, and the TCRdb table lists in-frame clones only, not all of them. The repertoire holds approximately 40,000 clones, about 91% seen once, with around 10% in the top ten. The source material was CD8+ T cells from peripheral blood mononuclear cells, sampled after pregnancy. The receptors derive from a female donor with multiple sclerosis, enrolled in a pregnancy study.

The chain employs TRBV6-5 and TRBJ2-2, with D unclear. The CDR3 is 13 amino acids. V lost 7 bases, J lost 3 bases, and 9 bases lay in between. Germline V gene lookup returns CDR1 MNHEY and CDR2 SVGAGI. The chain's CDR3 is CASKVGYTGELFF. DNA for the CDR3: TGTGCCAGCAAGGTCGGGTACACCGGGGAGCTGTTTTTT.

V usage is TRBV4-2 and J usage is TRBJ1-2, with no clear D. CDR1 and CDR2 from the germline V gene are LGHNA and YNFKEQ. The V end was cut by 0 bases, the J end by 8 bases, with 16 bases between. This CDR3 comprises 15 residues. The CDR3 protein is CASSQDALGSGGYTF. The CDR3 region has the DNA TGTGCCAGCAGCCAAGACGCTCTAGGTAGCGGCGGCTACACCTTC.